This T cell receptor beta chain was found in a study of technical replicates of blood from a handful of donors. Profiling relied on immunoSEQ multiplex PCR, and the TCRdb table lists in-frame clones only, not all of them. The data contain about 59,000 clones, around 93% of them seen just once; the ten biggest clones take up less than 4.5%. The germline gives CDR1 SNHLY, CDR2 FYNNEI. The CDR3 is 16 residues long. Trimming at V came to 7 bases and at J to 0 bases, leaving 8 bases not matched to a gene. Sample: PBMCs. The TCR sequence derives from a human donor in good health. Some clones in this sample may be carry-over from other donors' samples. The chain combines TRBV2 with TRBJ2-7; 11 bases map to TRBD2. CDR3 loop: CASNPYLAGGSYEQYF. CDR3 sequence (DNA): TGTGCCAGCAACCCCTACCTAGCGGGGGGCTCCTACGAGCAGTACTTC.